The source of this T cell receptor beta chain is a study of T-cell reconstitution after alpha-beta-depleted transplantation in children. Study-wide results and limits: Newly made T cells mostly supplied T-cell counts and diversity one year after transplant. Reports say that about two months after transplant, the alpha-beta T cells came out of several hundred graft clones that had expanded. There were some patients whose high TCRbeta diversity at day 60 came from surviving recipient T cells and thymic progenitors.

Unique molecular identifiers were used in preparing the TCRbeta library. TCRdb reprocessed the PCR reads with MiXCR, giving one entry per CDR3 protein. Seen here are about 420,000 distinct CDR3 sequences, about 16% observed once, and the top ten hold around 30%. In regard to this clonotype: Its antigen is not identified.

This CDR3 contains 15 residues. V lost 5 bases, J lost 5 bases, and 4 bases stayed unmatched. V is TRBV12-3 or TRBV12-4 and J is TRBJ2-2, with 11 bases aligning to TRBD2. This receptor was taken from a boy in the first two years of life who had a stem cell transplant for Wiskott-Aldrich syndrome, so the T cells may come from the graft donor. The material was PBMCs, mostly from graft donor cells, obtained 360 days after TCRalphabeta/CD19-depleted stem cell transplant. This CDR3 is CASSVRLAGTGELFF. The CDR3, as DNA: TGTGCCAGCAGTGTCCGACTAGCGGGGACCGGGGAGCTGTTTTTT.